The TCR beta chain described here comes from a study of blood T cells in healthy people across ages. General study results and limits: It was not possible, with unsorted PBMCs, to conclusively compare naive and antigen-experienced cells.

For the second PCR, which ran for roughly 6 to 12 cycles, a sample-barcoded 5' primer and a J-beta primer mix were used. TCRdb called the 5' RACE reads again in MiXCR, with one record for every CDR3 protein. Of some 850,000 distinct CDR3 sequences in the sample, 20% to 30% were seen once. Germline values: CDR1 SEHNR, CDR2 FQNEAQ (reference sequence). V shed 1 base and J 4 bases; nucleotides not matched to a gene: 2. CDR3 length: 15 amino acids. The table lists this clonotype with many counts. Its target is unknown. This same sample was also taken into another study, of T cells of mothers and their children. That paper states: Across the analysis, no persistent microchimeric T cell clones were detected.

The sequence was collected from a boy aged 5-17 years in good health. The sequencing sample was made of blood. The V call is TRBV7-9, the J call TRBJ2-3; TRBD2 matches at 10 bases. CDR3 sequence: CASSLVLAGADTQYF. The CDR3 nucleotides are TGTGCCAGCAGCTTAGTCCTAGCGGGGGCAGATACGCAGTATTTT.